This T cell receptor beta chain emerged from a study of blood T cell repertoires in COVID-19. Study as a whole: Sources were T cells, B-cell-depleted T cells, or PBMCs; the material itself was cDNA or gDNA.

The V end was cut by 3 bases, the J end by 3 bases, with 9 bases between. The CDR3 extends over 14 amino acids. Germline CDR1 reads LNHDA; CDR2 reads SQIVND (reference sequence). Assay: immunoSEQ multiplex PCR; the TCRdb copy retains only in-frame clones and omits some. Seen here are under 200,000 clones, about four fifths observed once, and the top ten hold around 2.9%. The sample taken for sequencing was PBMCs or T cells enriched from blood (not recorded which). The sequence was collected from a woman aged 25 to 39 who had been exposed to COVID-19. V gene TRBV19 combines with J gene TRBJ1-5; D is ambiguous. The CDR3: CASSMWAANQPQHF. CDR3 nucleotides: TGTGCCAGTAGTATGTGGGCAGCCAATCAGCCCCAGCATTTT.